A single sample gave rise to the 3 T cell receptor beta chains below, sequenced in a study of STAT5B mutations in CD4+ large granular lymphocyte leukemia. The method was immunoSEQ multiplex PCR; TCRdb's version includes in-frame clones alone and lacks a portion of them. The data contain under 35,000 clones, nearly 80% of them singletons. The specimen was CD4+ T cells from blood buffy coats. The receptors were gathered from a human donor in good health.

The gene calls are TRBV7-7 and TRBJ1-5; D unclear. This CDR3 is 18 amino acids long. CDR1 is SSHAT, CDR2 FNYEAQ, per germline (reference sequence). Trimming pared 1 base from V and 1 base from J, leaving 17 bases between. Here the CDR3 reads CASSLGLSGKGSNQPQHF. CDR3 nucleotides: TGTGCCAGCAGCTTAGGGTTATCCGGGAAAGGGAGCAATCAGCCCCAGCATTTT.

The gene calls are TRBV19 and TRBJ2-1; weak D call: TRBD1 (6 bases). This CDR3 is 15 amino acids long. V lost 3 bases, J lost 2 bases, and 11 bases lay in between. Per germline, CDR1 LNHDA and CDR2 SQIVND (reference sequence). CDR3 nucleotides: TGTGCCAGTAGTATCGTACAGGGTCCCTACAATGAGCAGTTCTTC. Translated: CASSIVQGPYNEQFF.

The chain links TRBV6-1 to TRBJ2-7; TRBD2 matches at 8 bases. This CDR3 contains 14 residues. Germline V gene sequence: CDR1 MNHNS, CDR2 SASEGT. The ends lost 5 bases at V and 5 bases at J; junction bases unmatched: 8. CDR3 region: CASSPAGGLNEQYF. The CDR3 DNA sequence: TGTGCCAGCAGTCCGGCGGGGGGCCTAAACGAGCAGTACTTC.